This entry lists 4 T cell receptor beta chains sequenced from one sample in a study of OX40 agonist ivuxolimab in advanced cancers. Clones were sequenced by immunoSEQ multiplex PCR, and TCRdb holds only the in-frame ones, with some missing. The sample lists around 72,000 clones, more than 80% seen once, with around 1% in the top ten. Here the sequenced sample was CD4+ or CD8+ T cells sorted from blood, taken in a trial of the OX40 agonist ivuxolimab. Receptor source: an adult with an advanced solid tumor such as melanoma, head and neck, liver or kidney cancer.

This chain connects TRBV5-4 to TRBJ2-3; 12 nucleotides match TRBD2. Unmatched junction bases numbered 10, after V lost 0 bases and J lost 5 bases. Looked up from germline, CDR1 is SGHNT and CDR2 is YYREEE (reference sequence). This CDR3 has 18 amino acids. The CDR3 DNA sequence: TGTGCCAGCAGCTTGGCGGCTAGCGGGAGGGCCGGGATAGATACGCAGTATTTT. Translation: CASSLAASGRAGIDTQYF.

This sequence joins TRBV5-1 and TRBJ1-1; 7 bases are shared with TRBD1. The ends lost 4 bases at V and 0 bases at J; junction bases unmatched: 6. The CDR3 runs 15 residues. Germline loops: CDR1 SGHRS, CDR2 YFSETQ. The CDR3 here is CASSNRDSMNTEAFF. In DNA form, the CDR3 reads TGCGCCAGCAGCAACCGGGACAGCATGAACACTGAAGCTTTCTTT.

The chain carries TRBV5-5 and TRBJ2-7, with D possibly matching TRBD2 (6 bases). The germline V gene has CDR1 SGHKS and CDR2 YYEKEE (reference sequence). The ends were cut back, 0 bases at V and 0 bases at J, with 19 bases in the middle. CDR3 size: 18 residues. The CDR3 loop is CASSLAPTGFGSSYEQYF. CDR3 DNA: TGTGCCAGCAGCTTGGCCCCTACCGGGTTCGGGAGCTCCTACGAGCAGTACTTC.

The J gene is TRBJ2-2, the V gene TRBV11-1; 7 nucleotides align to TRBD1. From germline, CDR1 is SGHAT and CDR2 FQDESV (reference sequence). CDR3 size: 13 residues. J was trimmed by 6 bases and V by 6 bases; bases with no gene match: 4. The CDR3 protein is CASRWQGAGELFF. The CDR3 DNA reads as TGTGCCAGCAGATGGCAGGGGGCCGGGGAGCTGTTTTTT.